Each of the 18 T cell receptor beta chains below was sequenced from the same sample in a study of cytomegalovirus exposure and HLA in healthy donors. The primer mix had 60 Vbeta and 13 Jbeta primers. Clones were sequenced by immunoSEQ multiplex PCR, and TCRdb holds only the in-frame ones, with some missing. The sample includes about 160,000 clones, roughly 71% of them seen just once. The material sequenced was PBMCs. Receptor source: a woman between 50 and 59 years old in good health and CMV-seropositive.

The CDR3, as DNA: TGTGCCTGGAGTCGTGACAGGGGGGACTATGGCTACACCTTC. It yields the protein CAWSRDRGDYGYTF. V usage is TRBV30 and J usage is TRBJ1-2; 9 bases align to TRBD1. The CDR3 covers 14 residues. Germline CDR1 GTSNPN, CDR2 SVGIG (reference sequence). With V trimmed by 2 bases and J by 3 bases, 4 bases remained unmatched.

The chain uses TRBV19 and TRBJ2-1; 9 positions agree with TRBD1. After removal of 8 bases from V and 2 bases from J, the junction contained 7 bases not matched to a gene. Germline CDR1 reads LNHDA; CDR2 reads SQIVND (reference sequence). There are 15 residues in the CDR3. In DNA, the CDR3 is TGTGCCAGTTCGATACAGGGGGCTACCTACAATGAGCAGTTCTTC. It translates to CASSIQGATYNEQFF.

Only one count was recorded for this clone. The chain uses TRBV10-3 and TRBJ1-2; D is ambiguous. The ends were cut back, 7 bases at V and 6 bases at J, with 6 bases in the middle. Germline CDR1 ENHRY, CDR2 SYGVKD. The CDR3 sequence is 10 residues long. The CDR3 spells CAINFNGYTF. The DNA of the CDR3 is TGTGCCATCAACTTCAATGGCTACACCTTC.

This chain connects TRBV2 to TRBJ2-1; possibly TRBD2 for D (7 bases). V gave up 9 bases and J gave up 6 bases, with 12 bases separating them. The germline V gene has CDR1 SNHLY and CDR2 FYNNEI. This CDR3 is 12 amino acids long. CDR3 sequence reads: CASRGGGNEQFF. The DNA for the CDR3 is TGTGCCAGTAGGGGGGGAGGCAATGAGCAGTTCTTC. The entire variable domain, with the rest obtained from reference TRBV2 and TRBJ2-1, is as follows: EPEVTQTPSHQVTQMGQEVILRCVPISNHLYFYWYRQILGQKVEFLVSFYNNEISEKSEIFDDQFSVERPDGSNFTLKIRSTKLEDSAMYFCASRGGGNEQFFGPGTRLTVL.

The chain recombines TRBV7-3 with TRBJ1-1, with a tentative D call TRBD1 (5 bases). This CDR3 comprises 15 residues. In germline, CDR1 is SGHTA, CDR2 FQGTGA. V lost 2 bases and J 0 bases, leaving 10 bases between the germline ends. Here the CDR3 DNA reads TGTGCCAGCAGCTTATGGGGCGGATTGAACACTGAAGCTTTCTTT. This codes for CASSLWGGLNTEAFF.

V and J are TRBV5-5 and TRBJ1-1; D uncertain. Trimming took off 0 bases at V and 1 base at J, with 4 bases between the two ends. In germline, CDR1 is SGHKS, CDR2 YYEKEE (reference sequence). This CDR3 is built from 13 residues. The CDR3 sequence: CASSLAGNTEAFF. The CDR3 DNA reads TGTGCCAGCAGCTTGGCAGGGAACACTGAAGCTTTCTTT.

The rearrangement links TRBV6-6 to TRBJ1-1; possibly TRBD1 for D (6 bases). Germline V gene data show CDR1 as MNHNY and CDR2 as SVGAGI (reference sequence). The V end lost 7 bases, the J end lost 4 bases, and 19 bases lay between the germline ends. This CDR3 has 15 residues. As DNA, the CDR3 is TGTGCCAGCAATGACCCGGACAGATGGTCCACTGAAGCTTTCTTT. Amino acids: CASNDPDRWSTEAFF.

The table lists this clone with a count of one. The genes are TRBV5-4 and TRBJ1-4; TRBD1 matches 10 bases. From germline, CDR1 is SGHNT and CDR2 YYREEE (reference sequence). The length of the CDR3 is 15 residues. Unmatched junction bases numbered 4, after V lost 5 bases and J lost 3 bases. CDR3 coding DNA: TGTGCCAGCAGTAGGGACAGGGGCGCTAATGAAAAACTGTTTTTT. Translating gives CASSRDRGANEKLFF.

This rearrangement joins TRBV2 to TRBJ2-2, with D possibly matching TRBD2 (6 bases). V shed 6 bases and J shed 6 bases, with 17 bases lying between them. The CDR3 length is 15 residues. Germline CDR1 SNHLY, CDR2 FYNNEI. The CDR3 here is CASRELGGTPGELFF. The CDR3 region has the DNA TGTGCCAGCAGAGAACTTGGAGGGACTCCCGGGGAGCTGTTTTTT. Full variable domain (missing parts from reference TRBV2 and TRBJ2-2): EPEVTQTPSHQVTQMGQEVILRCVPISNHLYFYWYRQILGQKVEFLVSFYNNEISEKSEIFDDQFSVERPDGSNFTLKIRSTKLEDSAMYFCASRELGGTPGELFFGEGSRLTVL.

As to this clone: This may arise from a read error, as a much more abundant clone is one base away. J is TRBJ1-2 and V is TRBV9; TRBD1 matches at 9 bases. Germline loops: CDR1 SGDLS, CDR2 YYNGEE. This CDR3 has 14 amino acids. Unmatched junction bases numbered 3, after V lost 4 bases and J lost 2 bases. The chain's CDR3 is CASSPGQGNYGYTF. The CDR3 nucleotides are TGTGCCAGCAGCCCGGGACAGGGCAACTATGGCTACACCTTC. Filled out from reference TRBV9 and TRBJ1-2, the complete variable domain reads DSGVTQTPKHLITATGQRVTLRCSPRSGDLSVYWYQQSLDQGLQFLIQYYNGEERAKGNILERFSAQQFPDLHSELNLSSLELGDSALYFCASSPGQGNYGYTFGSGTRLTVV.

The J gene is TRBJ1-1, the V gene TRBV6-6; TRBD1 matches at 9 bases. V gave up 4 bases and J gave up 11 bases; unmatched junction bases: 8. This CDR3 comprises 13 residues. Germline V lookup: CDR1 MNHNY, CDR2 SVGAGI (reference sequence). The CDR3 DNA reads as TGTGCCAGCAGTTGGGGACAGGGTGTCTCGGCTTTCTTT. Its protein is CASSWGQGVSAFF.

The chain has TRBV5-1 and TRBJ2-1; TRBD2 matches 10 bases. CDR1 SGHRS and CDR2 YFSETQ come from the germline V gene. V trimming: 2 bases; J trimming: 7 bases; junction bases outside the gene matches: 3. The CDR3 consists of 14 residues. The CDR3 DNA sequence: TGCGCCAGCAGCTTCCTAGCGGGGGTGAATGAGCAGTTCTTC. Protein sequence: CASSFLAGVNEQFF.

The genes are TRBV18 and TRBJ2-5; possibly TRBD2 for D (6 bases). Trimming took off 4 bases at V and 2 bases at J, with 14 bases between the two ends. Germline CDR1 KGHSH, CDR2 LQKENI. The CDR3 runs 15 residues. The CDR3 here is CASSLTAGTQETQYF. The CDR3 DNA is TGTGCCAGCTCACTAACGGCGGGGACTCAAGAGACCCAGTACTTC.

This clone was counted a few times. This rearrangement joins TRBV5-1 to TRBJ1-5, with D perhaps matching TRBD1 (5 bases). V shed 4 bases and J shed 6 bases, with 14 bases lying between them. In germline, CDR1 is SGHRS, CDR2 YFSETQ. CDR3 length: 14 amino acids. The CDR3 here is CASSRDPGGQPQHF. Written as DNA, the CDR3 is TGCGCCAGCAGCCGAGACCCCGGGGGTCAGCCCCAGCATTTT.

This chain connects TRBV30 to TRBJ2-2; possibly TRBD2 for D (6 bases). The V gene's germline CDR1 is GTSNPN and CDR2 SVGIG (reference sequence). The CDR3 has 14 amino acids. V gave up 3 bases and J gave up 4 bases, with 12 bases separating them. The CDR3 is CAWRFGGVTGELFF. DNA of the CDR3: TGTGCCTGGAGGTTCGGAGGGGTCACCGGGGAGCTGTTTTTT.

CDR3 sequence (DNA): TGTGCCAGCAGCTTGATGTCAGGAGGGAACTCTGGAAACACCATATATTTT. The encoded protein is CASSLMSGGNSGNTIYF. J is TRBJ1-3 and V is TRBV5-6; no clear D. Germline CDR1 and CDR2: SGHDT and YYEEEE. Deletions cut 1 base from V and 0 bases from J, with 14 bases between. The CDR3 is 17 amino acids.

This sequence joins TRBV19 and TRBJ2-7; D is unresolved. The CDR3 consists of 13 residues. Germline CDR1 is LNHDA and CDR2 is SQIVND (reference sequence). Trimming stripped 3 bases from V and 9 bases from J, with 15 bases between. The CDR3 nucleotides read TGTGCCAGTAGTATTAATTTACCTGAGGTGCAGTACTTC. Translating gives CASSINLPEVQYF.

This chain links TRBV6-9 with TRBJ2-7, with D perhaps matching TRBD1 (6 bases). The germline gives CDR1 MNHGY, CDR2 SVAAGI. This CDR3 has 12 residues. The V end lost 4 bases, the J end lost 6 bases, and 10 bases lay between the germline ends. Here the CDR3 reads CASSSYRVEQYF. CDR3 in DNA: TGTGCCAGCAGTTCCTACAGGGTCGAGCAGTACTTC.